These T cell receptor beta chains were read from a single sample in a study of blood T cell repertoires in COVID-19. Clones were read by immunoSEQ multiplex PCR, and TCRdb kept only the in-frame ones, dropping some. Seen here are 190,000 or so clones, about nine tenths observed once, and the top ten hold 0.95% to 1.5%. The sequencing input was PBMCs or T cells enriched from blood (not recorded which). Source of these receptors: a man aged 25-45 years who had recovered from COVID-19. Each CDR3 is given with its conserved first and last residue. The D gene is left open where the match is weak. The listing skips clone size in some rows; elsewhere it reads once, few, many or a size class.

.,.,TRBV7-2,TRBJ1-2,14,CASSLFRDQGGYTF,TGTGCCAGCAGCTTATTCAGGGATCAGGGTGGCTACACCTTC
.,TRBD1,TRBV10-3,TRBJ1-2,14,CAIRKDREEDGYTF,TGTGCCATCAGGAAAGACAGGGAGGAAGATGGCTACACCTTC
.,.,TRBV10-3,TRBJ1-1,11,CASTMNTEAFF,TGTGCCTCAACAATGAACACTGAAGCTTTCTTT
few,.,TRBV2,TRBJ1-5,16,CASSDGEPYSNQPQHF,TGTGCCAGCAGTGATGGAGAGCCCTATAGCAATCAGCCCCAGCATTTT
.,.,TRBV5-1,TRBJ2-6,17,CASSQGTPSSGANVLTF,TGCGCCAGCAGCCAGGGAACTCCAAGCTCTGGGGCCAACGTCCTGACTTTC
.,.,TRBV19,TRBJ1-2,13,CASSAGPNYGYTF,TGTGCCAGTAGTGCGGGACCGAACTATGGCTACACCTTC
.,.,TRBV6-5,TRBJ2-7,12,CASSRTTYEQYF,TGTGCCAGCAGCAGGACTACCTACGAGCAGTACTTC
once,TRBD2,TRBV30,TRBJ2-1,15,CAWTQFLAGYNEQFF,TGTGCCTGGACCCAATTTCTAGCGGGTTACAATGAGCAGTTCTTC
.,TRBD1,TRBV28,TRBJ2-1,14,CASSSRTGANEQFF,TGTGCCAGCAGCTCCCGGACAGGGGCCAATGAGCAGTTCTTC
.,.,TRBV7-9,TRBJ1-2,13,CASSLEAQFGYTF,TGTGCCAGCAGCTTAGAGGCACAGTTTGGCTACACCTTC
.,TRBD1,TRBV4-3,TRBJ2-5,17,CASSQNPGQGHQETQYF,TGCGCCAGCAGCCAGAACCCTGGACAGGGTCACCAAGAGACCCAGTACTTC
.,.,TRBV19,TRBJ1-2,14,CASWRGGLGYGYTF,TGTGCCAGTTGGCGGGGGGGCCTGGGCTATGGCTACACCTTC
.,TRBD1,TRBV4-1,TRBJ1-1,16,CASRPIQRGRNTEAFF,TGCGCCAGCAGACCTATCCAAAGGGGGCGTAACACTGAAGCTTTCTTT
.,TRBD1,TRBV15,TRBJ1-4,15,CATSRDRQGSEKLFF,TGTGCCACCAGCAGAGATCGACAGGGGAGTGAAAAACTGTTTTTT
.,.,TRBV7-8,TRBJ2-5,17,CASSSHRQVRYQETQYF,TGTGCCAGCAGCTCTCACAGACAGGTTCGGTACCAAGAGACCCAGTACTTC
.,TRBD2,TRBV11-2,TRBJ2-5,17,CASSLDLPAGRLETQYF,TGTGCCAGCAGCTTAGATCTTCCAGCGGGGCGGTTGGAGACCCAGTACTTC
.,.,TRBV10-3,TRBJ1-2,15,CAISDRGGDQDGYTF,TGTGCCATCAGTGATAGGGGCGGCGACCAAGATGGCTACACCTTC
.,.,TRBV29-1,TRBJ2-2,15,CSARRGGLNTGELFF,TGCAGCGCCCGGAGGGGCGGGCTGAACACCGGGGAGCTGTTTTTT
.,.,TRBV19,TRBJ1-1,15,CASMGQRRVNTEAFF,TGTGCCAGTATGGGGCAAAGACGGGTGAACACTGAAGCTTTCTTT
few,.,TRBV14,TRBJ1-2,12,CASSLPGGGYTF,TGTGCCAGCAGCCTCCCCGGGGGGGGCTACACCTTC
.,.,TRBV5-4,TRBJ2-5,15,CASSPVGGAGETQYF,TGTGCCAGCAGCCCTGTAGGAGGGGCCGGGGAGACCCAGTACTTC
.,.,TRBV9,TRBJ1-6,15,CASSPTSGSNSPLHF,TGTGCCAGCAGCCCCACATCGGGTTCTAATTCACCCCTCCACTTT
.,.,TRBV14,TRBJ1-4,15,CASSQGLHGGEKLFF,TGTGCCAGCAGCCAAGGGCTGCATGGAGGAGAAAAACTGTTTTTT
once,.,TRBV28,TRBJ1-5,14,CASSFTTGNQPQHF,TGTGCCAGCAGTTTCACTACAGGGAATCAGCCCCAGCATTTT
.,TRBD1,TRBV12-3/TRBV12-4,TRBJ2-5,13,CASSLRGGETQYF,TGTGCCAGCAGTTTAAGAGGGGGCGAGACCCAGTACTTC
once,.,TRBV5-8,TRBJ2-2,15,CASRPNRDGPGELFF,TGTGCCAGCAGGCCTAACAGGGACGGTCCCGGGGAGCTGTTTTTT
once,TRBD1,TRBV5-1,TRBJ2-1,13,CASMGQTYNEQFF,TGCGCCAGCATGGGACAGACCTACAATGAGCAGTTCTTC
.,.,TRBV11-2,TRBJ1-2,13,CASSLDGHYGYTF,TGTGCCAGCAGCTTAGATGGCCACTATGGCTACACCTTC
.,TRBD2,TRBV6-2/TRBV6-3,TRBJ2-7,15,CASSYWRESSYEQYF,TGTGCCAGCAGTTATTGGCGGGAGAGCTCCTACGAGCAGTACTTC
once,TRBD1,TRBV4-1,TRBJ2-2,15,CASSLDRAVTGELFF,TGCGCCAGCAGCCTAGACAGGGCCGTAACTGGGGAGCTGTTTTTT
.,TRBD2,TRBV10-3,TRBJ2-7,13,CAISPGLAYEQYF,TGTGCCATCAGTCCCGGACTAGCGTACGAGCAGTACTTC
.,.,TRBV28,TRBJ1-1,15,CASTLRGFRGTEAFF,TGTGCCAGCACCCTTAGAGGGTTTCGGGGCACTGAAGCTTTCTTT
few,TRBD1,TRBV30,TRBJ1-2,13,CAWTRTGNYGYTF,TGTGCCTGGACGCGGACAGGAAACTATGGCTACACCTTC
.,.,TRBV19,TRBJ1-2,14,CASSTAEADYGYTF,TGTGCCAGTAGTACCGCAGAGGCCGACTATGGCTACACCTTC
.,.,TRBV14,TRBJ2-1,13,CASSQGFAGKQFF,TGTGCCAGCAGCCAAGGTTTCGCGGGTAAGCAGTTCTTC
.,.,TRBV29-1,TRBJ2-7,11,CSAKDSYEQYF,TGCAGCGCCAAGGACAGCTACGAGCAGTACTTC
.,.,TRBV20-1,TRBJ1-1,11,CSAVPGTEAFF,TGCAGTGCTGTCCCCGGCACTGAAGCTTTCTTT
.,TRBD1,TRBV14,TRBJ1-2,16,CASSQGFGRGRVGYTF,TGTGCCAGCAGCCAAGGTTTTGGCAGGGGGCGCGTTGGCTACACCTTC
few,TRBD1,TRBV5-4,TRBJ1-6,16,CASSTGQGTYNSPLHF,TGTGCCAGCAGCACCGGACAGGGGACATATAATTCACCCCTCCACTTT
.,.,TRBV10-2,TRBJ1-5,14,CASSEWGENQPQHF,TGCGCCAGCAGTGAGTGGGGGGAGAATCAGCCCCAGCATTTT
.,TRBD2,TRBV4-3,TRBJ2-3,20,CASSQDLSTSGLFSTDTQYF,TGCGCCAGCAGCCAAGATCTTTCGACTAGCGGACTATTTAGCACAGATACGCAGTATTTT
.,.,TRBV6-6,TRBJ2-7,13,CASSYVTGYEQYF,TGTGCCAGCAGTTACGTGACAGGCTACGAGCAGTACTTC
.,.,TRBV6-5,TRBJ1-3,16,CASSFGRATSGNTIYF,TGTGCCAGCAGTTTCGGCAGGGCCACATCTGGAAACACCATATATTTT
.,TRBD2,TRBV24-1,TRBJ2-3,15,CATGEGAGSTDTQYF,TGTGCCACCGGGGAGGGAGCGGGGAGCACAGATACGCAGTATTTT
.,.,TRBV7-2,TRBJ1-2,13,CASSIDRNYGYTF,TGTGCCAGCAGCATAGACAGAAACTATGGCTACACCTTC
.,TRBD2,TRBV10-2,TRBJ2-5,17,CASSEPRTSGSPETQYF,TGCGCCAGCAGTGAGCCCAGGACTAGCGGGAGCCCGGAGACCCAGTACTTC
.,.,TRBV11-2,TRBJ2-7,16,CASSLLVGQGSYEQYF,TGTGCCAGCAGCCTCCTGGTGGGTCAGGGGTCCTACGAGCAGTACTTC
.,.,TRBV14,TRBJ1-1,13,CASTHQENTEAFF,TGTGCCAGCACCCACCAGGAAAACACTGAAGCTTTCTTT
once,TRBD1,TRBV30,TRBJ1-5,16,CAWSISSGTGGQPQHF,TGTGCCTGGAGTATCTCCTCCGGGACAGGGGGCCAGCCCCAGCATTTT
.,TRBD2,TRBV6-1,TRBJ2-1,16,CASSDIAGDPLNEQFF,TGTGCCAGCAGTGATATAGCGGGGGACCCTCTGAATGAGCAGTTCTTC
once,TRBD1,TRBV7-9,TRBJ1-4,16,CASSPTGGPTNEKLFF,TGTGCCAGCAGCCCTACAGGGGGTCCAACTAATGAAAAACTGTTTTTT
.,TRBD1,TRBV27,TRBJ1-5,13,CASSRQGRPPQHF,TGTGCCAGCAGCCGACAGGGACGGCCGCCCCAGCATTTT
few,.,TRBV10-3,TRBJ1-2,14,CAIKGGGRVYGYTF,TGTGCCATCAAAGGAGGAGGTCGGGTGTATGGCTACACCTTC
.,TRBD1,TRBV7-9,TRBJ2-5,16,CASSPVRTGGAETQYF,TGTGCCAGCAGCCCCGTCAGGACAGGGGGCGCGGAGACCCAGTACTTC
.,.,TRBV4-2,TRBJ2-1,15,CASSQVTRGKNEQFF,TGTGCCAGCAGCCAAGTCACGCGGGGAAAGAATGAGCAGTTCTTC
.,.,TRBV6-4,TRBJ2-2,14,CASSEQDDTGELFF,TGTGCCAGCAGTGAACAGGATGACACCGGGGAGCTGTTTTTT